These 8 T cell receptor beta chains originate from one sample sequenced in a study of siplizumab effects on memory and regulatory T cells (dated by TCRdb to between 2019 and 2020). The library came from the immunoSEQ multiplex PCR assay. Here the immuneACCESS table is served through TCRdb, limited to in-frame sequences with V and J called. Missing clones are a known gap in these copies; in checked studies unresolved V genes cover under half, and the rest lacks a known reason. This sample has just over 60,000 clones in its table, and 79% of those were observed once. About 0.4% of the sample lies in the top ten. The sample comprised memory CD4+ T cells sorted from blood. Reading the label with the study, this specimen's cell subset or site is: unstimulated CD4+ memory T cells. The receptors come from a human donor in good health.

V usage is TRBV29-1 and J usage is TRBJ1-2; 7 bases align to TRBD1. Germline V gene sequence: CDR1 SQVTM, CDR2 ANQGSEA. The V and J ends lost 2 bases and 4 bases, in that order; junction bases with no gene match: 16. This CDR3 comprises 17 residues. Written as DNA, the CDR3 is TGCAGCGTTGAAACCGCGGCGGAAGGGGGCCTCGGCTATGGCTACACCTTC. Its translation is CSVETAAEGGLGYGYTF.

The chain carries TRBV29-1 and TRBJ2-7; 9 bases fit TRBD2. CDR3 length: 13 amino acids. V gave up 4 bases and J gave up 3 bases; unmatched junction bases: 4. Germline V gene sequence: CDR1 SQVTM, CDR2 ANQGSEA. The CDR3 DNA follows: TGCAGCGTTGGAGTAGCGGGGGACTACGAGCAGTACTTC. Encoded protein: CSVGVAGDYEQYF.

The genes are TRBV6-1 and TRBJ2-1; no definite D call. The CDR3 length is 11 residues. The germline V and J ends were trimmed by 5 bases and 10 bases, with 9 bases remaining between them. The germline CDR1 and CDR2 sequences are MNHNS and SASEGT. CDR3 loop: CASSPVREQFF. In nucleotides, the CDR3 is TGTGCCAGCAGTCCCGTTAGAGAGCAGTTCTTC.

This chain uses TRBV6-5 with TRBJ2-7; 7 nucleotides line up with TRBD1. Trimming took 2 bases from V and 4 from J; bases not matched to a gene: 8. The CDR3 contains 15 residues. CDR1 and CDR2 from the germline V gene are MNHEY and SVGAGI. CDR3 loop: CASSYRKTGYYEQYF. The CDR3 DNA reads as TGTGCCAGCAGTTACCGTAAGACAGGGTATTACGAGCAGTACTTC.

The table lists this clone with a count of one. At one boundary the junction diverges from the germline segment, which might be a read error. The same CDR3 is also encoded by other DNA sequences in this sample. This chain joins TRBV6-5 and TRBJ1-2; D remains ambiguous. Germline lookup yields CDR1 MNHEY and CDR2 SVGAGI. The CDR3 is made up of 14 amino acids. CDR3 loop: CASRIDGSNYGYTF. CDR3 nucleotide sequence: TGCGCCAGCAGGATCGACGGATCTAACTATGGCTACACCTTC.

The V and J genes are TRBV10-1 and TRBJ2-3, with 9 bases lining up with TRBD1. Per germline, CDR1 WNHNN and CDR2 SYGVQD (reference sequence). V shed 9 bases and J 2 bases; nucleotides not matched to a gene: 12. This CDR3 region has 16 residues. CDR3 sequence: CASSHPTGGATDTQYF. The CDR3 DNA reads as TGCGCCAGTTCACATCCGACAGGGGGAGCCACAGATACGCAGTATTTT.

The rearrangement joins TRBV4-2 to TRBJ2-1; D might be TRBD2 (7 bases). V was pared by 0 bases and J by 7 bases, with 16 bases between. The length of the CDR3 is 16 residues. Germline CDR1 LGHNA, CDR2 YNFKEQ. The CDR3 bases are TGTGCCAGCAGCCAAGAATGGGGGGGCCTTGAGAATGAGCAGTTCTTC. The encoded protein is CASSQEWGGLENEQFF.

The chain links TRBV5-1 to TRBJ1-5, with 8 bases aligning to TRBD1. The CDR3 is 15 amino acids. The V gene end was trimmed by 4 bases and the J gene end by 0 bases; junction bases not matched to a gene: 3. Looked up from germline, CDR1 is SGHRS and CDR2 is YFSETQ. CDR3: CASSPTGDSNQPQHF. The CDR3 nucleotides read TGCGCCAGCAGCCCGACAGGGGATAGCAATCAGCCCCAGCATTTT.